Listed below are T cell receptor beta chains from one sample, sequenced in a study of T cells in Graves' hyperthyroidism and ophthalmopathy. TCRdb called the multiplex PCR reads again in MiXCR, with one record for every CDR3 protein. The sample consists of 530,000 or so distinct CDR3 sequences, roughly 17% of them appearing once. Source material: blood. All receptors come from a woman aged 18-30 years with Graves' ophthalmopathy. CDR3s include the opening cysteine and the closing phenylalanine or tryptophan. The D gene is left open where the match is weak. Clone sizes are given selectively: once, few, many, or a class where the clone is expanded.

d_call clone_size j_call v_call cdr3_aa cdr3_nt
. few TRBJ1-2 TRBV5-5 CASNPDLQTRINYGYTF TGTGCCAGCAACCCGGACCTGCAAACACGGATTAACTATGGCTACACCTTC
. . TRBJ1-1 TRBV6-4 CASSGGMNAEAFF TGTGCCAGCAGTGGGGGAATGAACGCTGAAGCTTTCTTT
. . TRBJ2-7 TRBV6-2/TRBV6-3 CASSRFSGEQYF TGTGCCAGCAGTCGATTCTCGGGCGAGCAGTACTTC
TRBD1 many TRBJ1-1 TRBV7-2 CASSDSRGLTEAFF TGTGCCAGCAGCGATAGTAGGGGGCTGACTGAAGCTTTCTTT
. many TRBJ2-5 TRBV28 CASLGTGKETQYF TGTGCCAGCCTTGGGACTGGCAAAGAGACCCAGTACTTC
. few TRBJ2-5 TRBV12-3/TRBV12-4 CASSWQGLETQYF TGTGCCAGCAGTTGGCAGGGGCTAGAGACCCAGTACTTC
. many TRBJ2-7 TRBV7-3 CASSYKDGPYEQYF TGTGCCAGCAGCTACAAGGACGGTCCCTACGAGCAGTACTTC
. few TRBJ2-3 TRBV6-2/TRBV6-3 CASSFGTLSTDMQYF TGTGCCAGCAGTTTCGGGACCCTTAGCACAGATATGCAGTATTTT
. . TRBJ2-7 TRBV7-2 CASSPNGGPGAAEQYF TGTGCCAGCAGCCCCAATGGAGGGCCCGGCGCGGCTGAGCAGTACTTC
TRBD1 . TRBJ2-7 TRBV28 CASSQGWTGGYEQYF TGTGCCAGCAGTCAGGGGTGGACAGGGGGCTACGAGCAGTACTTC
TRBD1 . TRBJ2-5 TRBV3-1 CASSQWGQHIQETQYF TGTGCCAGCAGCCAGTGGGGACAGCACATCCAAGAGACCCAGTACTTC
. many TRBJ1-5 TRBV12-3/TRBV12-4 CASSVGGRSNQPQHF TGTGCCAGCAGTGTAGGAGGACGGAGCAATCAGCCCCAGCATTTT
TRBD1 many TRBJ1-1 TRBV27 CASSFGAGGNTEAFF TGTGCCAGCAGTTTCGGGGCAGGGGGGAACACTGAAGCTTTCTTT
TRBD2 few TRBJ2-3 TRBV9 CASSSIGLAGDTQYF TGTGCCAGCAGCTCCATCGGACTAGCAGGAGATACGCAGTATTTT
. many TRBJ1-1 TRBV5-1 CASSGHGEAFF TGCGCCAGCAGCGGACACGGTGAAGCTTTCTTT
. . TRBJ1-6 TRBV7-2 CASSSRQKPSSPLHF TGTGCCAGCAGCTCGAGACAGAAACCCAGTTCACCCCTCCACTTT
. . TRBJ1-1 TRBV6-2/TRBV6-3 CASTADRNTEAFF TGTGCCAGCACCGCGGACAGGAACACTGAAGCTTTCTTT
TRBD2 few TRBJ2-2 TRBV4-3 CASSQDTSGSSTGELFF TGCGCCAGCAGCCAAGATACTAGCGGGAGTTCGACCGGGGAGCTGTTTTTT
TRBD1 few TRBJ1-2 TRBV19 CASSMRFGTDYGYTF TGTGCCAGTAGTATGCGGTTCGGGACAGATTATGGCTACACCTTC
TRBD1 many TRBJ1-4 TRBV28 CASSPPGGQEKLFF TGTGCCAGCAGCCCCCCAGGGGGACAAGAAAAACTGTTTTTT
. few TRBJ1-2 TRBV29-1 CSVTQGDYGYTF TGCAGCGTTACACAGGGTGACTATGGCTACACCTTC
. many TRBJ2-1 TRBV5-6 CASSLPSEDNEQFF TGTGCCAGCAGCTTGCCCTCGGAGGACAATGAGCAGTTCTTC
TRBD1 few TRBJ1-2 TRBV5-6 CASSLAWGQGPPLSYGYTF TGTGCCAGCAGCTTGGCCTGGGGACAGGGGCCCCCTCTGAGCTATGGCTACACCTTC
. many TRBJ2-5 TRBV6-1 CASSTRTGGLETQYF TGTGCCAGCAGTACCCGGACGGGGGGCCTAGAGACCCAGTACTTC
. many TRBJ2-2 TRBV10-3 CAISGTGGGELFF TGTGCCATCAGTGGCACAGGCGGCGGGGAGCTGTTTTTT
. many TRBJ2-7 TRBV30 CAWSLDSGSYEQYF TGTGCCTGGAGTCTGGACAGTGGCTCCTACGAGCAGTACTTC
. . TRBJ2-7 TRBV7-9 CASSFRQGGPYEQYF TGTGCCAGCAGCTTTAGACAGGGAGGCCCCTACGAGCAGTACTTC
. few TRBJ1-6 TRBV19 CASSTSDGWGSPLHF TGTGCCAGTAGTACCTCGGACGGCTGGGGTTCACCCCTCCACTTT
. few TRBJ1-2 TRBV7-9 CASSQSIVFPTNYGYTF TGTGCCAGCAGCCAGTCGATAGTTTTCCCAACTAACTATGGCTACACCTTC
TRBD1 many TRBJ2-1 TRBV7-9 CASSTTGYSSYNEQFF TGTGCCAGCAGCACGACAGGGTACTCCTCCTACAATGAGCAGTTCTTC
TRBD1 few TRBJ2-3 TRBV27 CASSFLGTGLTDTQYF TGTGCCAGCAGTTTTTTAGGGACAGGTCTCACAGATACGCAGTATTTT
. few TRBJ2-3 TRBV5-1 CASSLGLEDTQYF TGCGCCAGCAGCTTGGGACTAGAAGATACGCAGTATTTT
TRBD2 many TRBJ2-3 TRBV20-1 CSAKVAGEERSTDTQYF TGCAGTGCTAAGGTAGCGGGTGAAGAGAGGAGCACAGATACGCAGTATTTT
. . TRBJ1-1 TRBV28 CASESAVVGSTEAFF TGTGCCAGCGAATCGGCAGTCGTTGGGAGCACTGAAGCTTTCTTT
TRBD2 many TRBJ2-7 TRBV5-1 CASSLEGGRADEQYF TGCGCCAGCAGCTTGGAAGGCGGGAGGGCTGATGAGCAGTACTTC